The T cell receptor (beta chain) described here comes from a study of blood T cell repertoires in COVID-19. The CDR3 consists of 15 residues. Deletions cut 3 bases from V and 8 bases from J, with 19 bases between. The V gene's germline CDR1 is LNHDA and CDR2 SQIVND (reference sequence). In the authors' methods: Using reference gene primer amplification, nucleated cell counts were estimated. Clones were read by immunoSEQ multiplex PCR, and TCRdb kept only the in-frame ones, dropping some. V and J calls plus clone size are reproduced from that table; the DNA served to infer D and trimming. This sample yields about 100,000 clones, of which 80% are seen a single time; around 10% belongs to the top ten.

The sample taken for sequencing was peripheral blood. The chain links TRBV19 to TRBJ1-2; no firm D call. This receptor was identified in a woman in her sixties or seventies with acute or convalescent COVID-19. The CDR3 protein is CASSISSNTGSGYTF. The CDR3 coding sequence is TGTGCCAGTAGTATTTCTTCTAACACTGGTAGCGGCTACACCTTC.